The text below deals with one T cell receptor beta chain. No antigen is known for it. The data stem from a study of CD8 T cells in Susac syndrome. Study information: When their blood was taken, the Susac syndrome patients had either not yet had any therapy, were taking corticosteroids, or were taking intravenous immunoglobulin alone.

CDR1 is SGHVS and CDR2 is FNYEAQ in the germline V gene. The CDR3 sequence is 15 residues long. The J segment lost 7 bases and the V segment lost 2 bases, leaving 5 bases of the junction unmatched. The diagnostic criteria were recently defined, and patients with Susac syndrome met them for definite or probable disease. Findings of the study overall: Susac-specific public clones in total CD8+ repertoires numbered some 16; in CD8+ TEMRA repertoires, they numbered a few.

About 0.5 to 1 ug RNA was reverse transcribed with random hexamers. Via MiXCR, TCRdb re-called the immunoSEQ multiplex PCR reads, giving one row per CDR3 protein. The sample shows more than 70,000 distinct CDR3 sequences, 94% of them seen only once. The chain recombines TRBV7-6 with TRBJ2-7; 13 bases line up with TRBD2. The TCR sequence derives from a human donor with Susac syndrome. Sequencing was done on a sample of CD8+ T cells from PBMCs. The CDR3 nucleotides are TGTGCCAGCAGCTTAACTAGCGGGGGGGGAGAGGAGCAGTACTTC. This gives the protein CASSLTSGGGEEQYF.